These T cell receptor beta chains were read from a single sample in a study of human CD8 memory T cell subsets. TCRdb re-called the 5' RACE reads, yielding one record per CDR3 amino acid sequence without DNA. The sample table sets out approximately 12,000 distinct CDR3 sequences. Material: CD8+ T cells from PBMCs. These receptors were taken from a human donor in good health. The CDR3 runs from the conserved cysteine through the conserved F or W. Size values are once, few and many counts, or a class for expanded clones, and some rows have none.

clone_size j_call v_call cdr3_aa
- TRBJ2-2 TRBV6-2/TRBV6-3 CASSWLLTGELFF
- TRBJ2-5 TRBV7-9 CASSLAGLGETQYF
medium-sized TRBJ1-2 TRBV7-6 CASSFGQADFYGYTF
- TRBJ1-1 TRBV5-1 CASSLSLVDTEAFF
- TRBJ2-4 TRBV28 CASSTTGEGLTNIQYF
- TRBJ2-7 TRBV6-2/TRBV6-3 CASSFSPYILGEQYF
- TRBJ2-3 TRBV6-5 CASSQAVYGTDTQYF
- TRBJ1-5 TRBV20-1 CSAKPTGLGNQPQHF
- TRBJ2-3 TRBV2 CASLRGTGTKDTQYF
- TRBJ2-1 TRBV10-3 CAIKGLDYNEQFF
- TRBJ2-7 TRBV27 CASSLGAFSYEQYF
medium-sized TRBJ1-2 TRBV7-9 CASSLAPEHYGYTF
medium-sized TRBJ1-1 TRBV19 CASSPAATEAFF
- TRBJ2-5 TRBV3-1 CASSTGEGQETQYF
medium-sized TRBJ2-1 TRBV12-3/TRBV12-4 CASSLSTGPYNEQFF
- TRBJ1-5 TRBV4-1 CASSRDRGNQPQHF
- TRBJ2-3 TRBV5-8 CASSSWGGSTDTQYF
- TRBJ2-1 TRBV4-3 CASSQDGSDPRREQFF
medium-sized TRBJ1-2 TRBV29-1 CSVEASNYGYTF
medium-sized TRBJ2-1 TRBV29-1 CSVEGRLAGWNEQFF
- TRBJ1-1 TRBV7-9 CASSLPSPIEAFF
- TRBJ2-2 TRBV13 CASSLLGRDTGELFF
- TRBJ2-1 TRBV7-6 CASSLGGSYNEQFF
- TRBJ1-6 TRBV7-3 CASSEGQANSPLHF
- TRBJ2-7 TRBV3-1 CASSQGGALEQYF
- TRBJ2-3 TRBV24-1 CATSDFRRDGGTTDTQYF
- TRBJ2-7 TRBV5-1 CASSPGLAGNYEQYF
medium-sized TRBJ2-1 TRBV29-1 CSGTSGLSREQFF
medium-sized TRBJ2-1 TRBV2 CASRGQGAGEQFF
- TRBJ2-2 TRBV6-5 CASSSGLNTGELFF
medium-sized TRBJ2-7 TRBV4-3 CASSQDWGSGYEQYF
medium-sized TRBJ2-7 TRBV7-6 CASSLVGRDYEQYF
- TRBJ1-1 TRBV15 CATSDGRTMNTEAFF
medium-sized TRBJ1-5 TRBV12-3/TRBV12-4 CASSPHWGGPQHF
medium-sized TRBJ1-4 TRBV7-9 CASSLEEGAANEKLFF
- TRBJ2-5 TRBV11-3 CASSQTGAGETQYF
- TRBJ2-3 TRBV7-2 CASSLLAGGRPDTQYF
- TRBJ2-3 TRBV6-6 CASSYADDTDTQYF
- TRBJ1-5 TRBV20-1 CSARKGIGQPQHF
medium-sized TRBJ2-1 TRBV2 CASSEYPGEEQFF
- TRBJ1-1 TRBV7-2 CASSPSGGTEAFF
- TRBJ2-1 TRBV21-1 CASSKSYNEQFF
- TRBJ2-7 TRBV6-6 CASSYRGVDEQYF
- TRBJ2-1 TRBV15 CATSRAGQGNYNEQFF
- TRBJ2-7 TRBV19 CASSITGINEQYF
- TRBJ2-3 TRBV3-1 CASSQRLLAGDKTDTQYF
medium-sized TRBJ2-2 TRBV29-1 CSVELAGQNTGELFF
- TRBJ2-7 TRBV2 CATRTDYEQYF
- TRBJ1-5 TRBV7-9 CASSPGPTAPQHF
- TRBJ2-7 TRBV7-9 CASSSTKRRYEQYF
- TRBJ1-1 TRBV28 CASSLLAWGEAFF
- TRBJ2-2 TRBV10-3 CATGASENTGELFF
- TRBJ1-1 TRBV13 CASSSTGSTEAFF
- TRBJ2-7 TRBV6-5 CASSYSKLQGISYEQYF
medium-sized TRBJ2-7 TRBV9 CASSSNYEQYF
- TRBJ2-7 TRBV3-1 CASSPGTGVSYEQYF
- TRBJ2-7 TRBV28 CASRLAGTGWTYEQYF
- TRBJ1-6 TRBV2 CASSAPGQGVSPLHF
- TRBJ1-1 TRBV20-1 CSARVVGLGTEAFF
- TRBJ2-5 TRBV6-5 CASSYLEGETQYF